The 24 T cell receptor beta chains given below trace back to one sample, sequenced in a study of T cell responses to AZD1222 COVID-19 vaccine. TCRdb keeps only in-frame clones here, not all; method: immunoSEQ multiplex PCR. Here the sample spans approximately 130,000 clones, roughly 86% being singletons. This sample comprised peripheral blood, obtained 28 days after the second AZD1222 dose. The origin of the receptors is an adult who received the AZD1222 COVID-19 vaccine.

The V call is TRBV19, the J call TRBJ2-2; TRBD2 agrees at 10 bases. The germline V gene encodes CDR1 LNHDA and CDR2 SQIVND (reference sequence). V lost 10 bases and J lost 2; bases outside the gene matches: 7. This CDR3 is built from 15 residues. DNA of the CDR3: TGTGCCACTCATGGACTAGCGGAAAACACCGGGGAGCTGTTTTTT. Residues: CATHGLAENTGELFF. The complete variable domain, with remaining parts taken from reference TRBV19 and TRBJ2-2, reads DGGITQSPKYLFRKEGQNVTLSCEQNLNHDAMYWYRQDPGQGLRLIYYSQIVNDFQKGDIAEGYSVSREKKESFPLTVTSAQKNPTAFYLCATHGLAENTGELFFGEGSRLTVL.

This chain connects TRBV28 to TRBJ2-7, with D unclear. Between the trimmed V and J ends, which lost 5 bases and 2 bases, there was a span of 10 bases. Germline V lookup: CDR1 MDHEN, CDR2 SYDVKM. CDR3 length: 13 amino acids. The CDR3 DNA sequence: TGTGCCAGCAGTACCCCAGCAGCCTACGAGCAGTACTTC. Protein product: CASSTPAAYEQYF.

Note on this clone: The conserved closing phenylalanine or tryptophan is absent in this CDR3, likely reflecting a read error. J is TRBJ1-1 and V is TRBV2; D not resolved. The CDR3 loop spans 17 amino acids. Germline V gene sequence: CDR1 SNHLY, CDR2 FYNNEI. The CDR3 DNA sequence: TGTGCCAGCAGTGAGAACCCCCTGGAGGGAGTGAATACTGAAGCTTTCTCT. Its protein product is CASSENPLEGVNTEAFS.

The rearrangement links TRBV4-1 to TRBJ2-3, with 12 bases identical to TRBD2. CDR1 and CDR2 (germline): MGHRA, YSYEKL. This CDR3 has 17 amino acids. The junction had 7 bases not matched to a gene; V was cut back by 2 bases and J by 4 bases. DNA for the CDR3: TGCGCCAGCAGCCAACTTCTAGCGGGGGGGCCATCAGATACGCAGTATTTT. Translating gives CASSQLLAGGPSDTQYF.

The gene calls are TRBV6-5 and TRBJ2-7; D possibly corresponds to TRBD2 (5 bases). The CDR3 contains 11 residues. The germline V gene encodes CDR1 MNHEY and CDR2 SVGAGI. Trimming removed 7 bases from V and 6 bases from J, with 10 bases in between. The CDR3 is CASNSRGEQYF. CDR3 sequence (DNA): TGTGCCAGCAATTCTCGGGGCGAGCAGTACTTC.

The genes are TRBV7-3 and TRBJ2-3; D may be TRBD1 or TRBD2 (5 bases each). V lost 5 bases, J lost 1 base, and 10 bases lay in between. Germline CDR1 is SGHTA and CDR2 is FQGTGA. The CDR3 contains 14 residues. This CDR3 is CASSLTGRTDTQYF. DNA of the CDR3: TGTGCCAGCAGCCTCACGGGACGCACAGATACGCAGTATTTT.

The chain links TRBV19 to TRBJ1-4; weak D call: TRBD1 (6 bases). Germline V gives CDR1 LNHDA, CDR2 SQIVND (reference sequence). The CDR3 covers 14 residues. V lost 1 base and J 8 bases, leaving 11 bases between the germline ends. CDR3 sequence reads: CASSIGTEREKLFF. For the CDR3, the DNA is TGTGCCAGTAGTATAGGGACAGAGCGAGAAAAACTGTTTTTT.

The chain links TRBV6-4 to TRBJ1-2; 9 positions agree with TRBD1. Germline trimming cut 3 bases from V and 7 bases from J; bases unmatched to any gene: 9. In germline, CDR1 is MRHNA, CDR2 SNTAGT. The length of the CDR3 is 15 residues. The CDR3 protein is CASSEAGTGRSGYTF. The CDR3 DNA follows: TGTGCCAGCAGTGAGGCCGGGACAGGGAGATCTGGCTACACCTTC.

This clone was seen just once. V and J are TRBV5-1 and TRBJ2-1; D gene unclear. This CDR3 contains 13 residues. Germline values: CDR1 SGHRS, CDR2 YFSETQ. With 1 base removed from V and 4 bases from J, the gap between germline ends came to 6 bases. The CDR3 DNA reads as TGCGCCAGCAGCTTGCTAACATACAATGAGCAGTTCTTC. Translating gives CASSLLTYNEQFF.

The table lists this clone with a count of one. J is TRBJ1-1 and V is TRBV6-1; the match to TRBD1 covers 7 bases. The V segment lost 1 base and the J segment 0 bases; nucleotides outside the gene matches: 2. The CDR3 contains 15 residues. Germline-derived CDR1 and CDR2 are MNHNS and SASEGT. CDR3 in DNA: TGTGCCAGCAGTGAAGGGGGGACAGTGAACACTGAAGCTTTCTTT. Translated, it gives CASSEGGTVNTEAFF.

V is TRBV5-1 and J is TRBJ2-3; D remains unclear. Trimming took 4 bases from V and 2 from J, leaving 8 bases between them. This CDR3 spans 13 amino acids. CDR1 SGHRS and CDR2 YFSETQ come from the germline V gene. This CDR3 reads CASSRADTDTQYF. The CDR3, as DNA: TGCGCCAGCAGCAGGGCGGACACAGATACGCAGTATTTT.

V and J are TRBV14 and TRBJ2-1; D ambiguous. Germline CDR1 SGHDN, CDR2 FVKESK. Trimming shortened V by 1 base and J by 14 bases, and 15 bases separated the two germline ends. The CDR3 length is 13 residues. CDR3 protein: CASSQGARTAKFF. The CDR3 nucleotides are TGTGCCAGCAGCCAAGGGGCTAGGACCGCAAAGTTCTTC. Full variable domain (missing parts from reference TRBV14 and TRBJ2-1): EAGVTQFPSHSVIEKGQTVTLRCDPISGHDNLYWYRRVMGKEIKFLLHFVKESKQDESGMPNNRFLAERTGGTYSTLKVQPAELEDSGVYFCASSQGARTAKFFGPGTRLTVL.

The V gene is TRBV19, the J gene TRBJ1-2; D is unclear. The CDR3 contains 15 residues. V was pared by 0 bases and J by 6 bases, with 14 bases between. Germline V gives CDR1 LNHDA, CDR2 SQIVND (reference sequence). As DNA, the CDR3 is TGTGCCAGTAGTATAGATCGGGGAGGAAGGAATGGCTACACCTTC. Its translation is CASSIDRGGRNGYTF.

The chain employs TRBV19 and TRBJ2-7; TRBD2 matches at 10 bases. The CDR3 is 14 residues long. Unmatched junction bases numbered 10, after V lost 9 bases and J lost 5 bases. CDR1 and CDR2 (germline): LNHDA, SQIVND (reference sequence). The CDR3 sequence: CASRTSGIYDEQYF. The CDR3 DNA reads TGTGCCAGCCGAACTAGCGGGATATACGACGAGCAGTACTTC.

This chain connects TRBV7-2 to TRBJ2-2, with 9 bases that match TRBD1. The CDR3 runs 17 residues. The germline V gene has CDR1 SGHTA and CDR2 FQGNSA. J lost 4 bases, V lost 3 bases, and 9 bases had no gene match. This CDR3 reads CASSFGWDRASTGELFF. CDR3 DNA sequence: TGTGCCAGCAGCTTTGGGTGGGACAGGGCTAGCACCGGGGAGCTGTTTTTT.

V and J are TRBV10-2 and TRBJ1-2; TRBD1 matches at 12 bases. CDR1 and CDR2 (germline): WSHSY, SAAADI. The CDR3 runs 18 residues. Trimming removed 2 bases from V and 5 bases from J; junction bases left unmatched: 12. The CDR3 reads CASSENSRGQGARYGYTF. The CDR3 bases are TGCGCCAGCAGTGAGAACTCTAGGGGACAGGGGGCGCGATATGGCTACACCTTC.

The rearrangement uses TRBV7-8 and TRBJ1-2, with 8 bases matching TRBD1. The CDR3 length is 15 residues. Unmatched junction bases numbered 10, after V lost 6 bases and J lost 4 bases. CDR1 SGHVS and CDR2 FQNEAQ come from the germline V gene. The CDR3 here is CASSLGTGGFYGYTF. The CDR3 DNA reads as TGTGCCAGCAGTTTGGGAACAGGGGGATTCTATGGCTACACCTTC.

The chain carries TRBV24-1 and TRBJ2-1, with D possibly being TRBD2 (7 bases). The CDR3 covers 14 residues. The V gene's germline CDR1 is KGHDR and CDR2 SFDVKD. V shed 5 bases and J shed 5 bases, with 12 bases lying between them. DNA for the CDR3: TGTGCCACCAGTGTAGGGGGGGGCCACAATGAGCAGTTCTTC. Translation gives CATSVGGGHNEQFF.

The rearrangement uses TRBV19 and TRBJ1-5; D is unresolved. This CDR3 region has 14 residues. Germline V CDR1 and CDR2: LNHDA, SQIVND (reference sequence). The V end was cut by 3 bases, the J end by 0 bases, with 6 bases between. As DNA, the CDR3 is TGTGCCAGTAGTATGGGGTCTAGCAATCAGCCCCAGCATTTT. Residues: CASSMGSSNQPQHF.

The chain carries TRBV6-5 and TRBJ1-1; possibly TRBD1 for D (6 bases). CDR3 size: 15 residues. Per germline, CDR1 MNHEY and CDR2 SVGAGI. Trimming took 3 bases from V and 1 from J, leaving 12 bases between them. The CDR3 region has the DNA TGTGCCAGCAGTTATCCGGGACATTCGAACACTGAAGCTTTCTTT. It encodes CASSYPGHSNTEAFF.

The chain has TRBV7-8 and TRBJ1-4, with D maybe TRBD1 (5 bases). Trimming left V 1 base short and J 3 bases short, with 6 bases between. The germline CDR1 and CDR2 sequences are SGHVS and FQNEAQ. CDR3 length: 14 amino acids. The CDR3: CASSLGGPNEKLFF. The DNA for the CDR3 is TGTGCCAGCAGCTTAGGGGGCCCTAATGAAAAACTGTTTTTT.

The rearrangement uses TRBV15 and TRBJ1-5; D is ambiguous. In germline, CDR1 is LNHNV, CDR2 YYDKDF (reference sequence). Trimming shortened V by 0 bases and J by 6 bases, and 9 bases separated the two germline ends. The CDR3 length is 14 residues. Here the CDR3 DNA reads TGTGCCACCAGCAGAGATCAGTGGGGTCAGCCCCAGCATTTT. Translation: CATSRDQWGQPQHF.

This clone appeared a single time. The chain has TRBV4-1 and TRBJ2-2; 7 bases map to TRBD1. The J segment lost 4 bases and the V segment lost 5 bases, leaving 10 bases of the junction unmatched. The CDR3 spans 16 residues. Germline assignment: CDR1 MGHRA and CDR2 YSYEKL. The CDR3 coding sequence is TGCGCCAGCAGCTCCTACAGACAGGGCGTCACCGGGGAGCTGTTTTTT. Residues: CASSSYRQGVTGELFF.

The rearrangement uses TRBV7-9 and TRBJ1-1; D ambiguous. The V end was cut by 5 bases, the J end by 6 bases, with 10 bases between. Germline V gene data show CDR1 as SEHNR and CDR2 as FQNEAQ (reference sequence). The CDR3 is 12 amino acids. CDR3 sequence: CASSPGLPEAFF. Written as DNA, the CDR3 is TGTGCCAGCAGCCCCGGCCTCCCTGAAGCTTTCTTT.